The subject of this entry is one T cell receptor (beta chain). Its antigen is undetermined. The data belong to a study of early T cells in non-severe SARS-CoV-2 infection. Study-level information: Sequencing input comprised bulk RNA from unsorted whole blood; chain pairing was not available. The study, taken as a whole, reports: VDJdb matches were skewed toward anti-spike CD8 T cell responses.

Individual cDNA molecules carried attached unique molecular identifiers. Each CDR3 protein gets one entry after TCRdb re-called the 5' RACE reads with MiXCR. The repertoire consists of under 90,000 distinct CDR3 sequences, with about 14% occurring once and the leading ten covering around 6.4%. The germline gives CDR1 KGHSH, CDR2 LQKENI. The V end lost 4 bases, the J end lost 1 base, and 7 bases lay between the germline ends. This CDR3 has 13 residues. The source material was whole blood. The TCR was taken from an adult who was a healthcare worker with PCR-confirmed SARS-CoV-2 infection or an uninfected control (not recorded which). J is TRBJ1-2 and V is TRBV18, with D perhaps matching TRBD1 (5 bases). The CDR3: CASSLQDNYGYTF. The CDR3 coding sequence is TGTGCCAGCTCACTACAGGATAACTATGGCTACACCTTC. Full variable domain (missing parts from reference TRBV18 and TRBJ1-2): NAGVMQNPRHLVRRRGQEARLRCSPMKGHSHVYWYRQLPEEGLKFMVYLQKENIIDESGMPKERFSAEFPKEGPSILRIQQVVRGDSAAYFCASSLQDNYGYTFGSGTRLTVV.